Listed here are 3 T cell receptor beta chains from one sample, sequenced in a study of response to subunit inactivated influenza vaccine. TCRdb used MiXCR to reprocess the RT-PCR reads, holding one entry per CDR3 protein. Among about 170,000 distinct CDR3 sequences listed, 12% were seen once. The data were also submitted as part of a second study, on T cells expressing NK-cell markers. From that paper: 5'RACE template switching with UMIs produced the TCR beta cDNA.

Sequencing was performed on CD8+ T cells sorted from PBMCs, taken less than 13 days after vaccination. These receptors were obtained from a man in his fifties or sixties who received an inactivated influenza vaccine.

This clonotype has a count of ten or more. J is TRBJ2-5 and V is TRBV4-2; the match to TRBD2 covers 7 bases. Germline CDR1 reads LGHNA; CDR2 reads YNFKEQ. V gave up 5 bases and J gave up 5 bases; unmatched junction bases: 14. The CDR3 loop spans 16 amino acids. The CDR3: CASSLSTSYPSETQYF. CDR3 in DNA: TGTGCCAGCAGCTTGTCGACTAGCTACCCTTCGGAGACCCAGTACTTC.

This clonotype turned up a few times. This rearrangement joins TRBV3-1 to TRBJ2-7, with 8 bases identical to TRBD2. The CDR3 consists of 14 residues. The ends lost 4 bases at V and 2 bases at J; junction bases unmatched: 4. Germline V lookup: CDR1 LGHDT, CDR2 YNNKEL (reference sequence). Here the CDR3 reads CASSPHGGAYEQYF. In nucleotides, the CDR3 is TGTGCCAGCAGCCCGCACGGGGGGGCCTACGAGCAGTACTTC.

J is TRBJ2-3 and V is TRBV4-1, with TRBD1 as a possible D gene (5 bases). The germline V and J ends were trimmed by 1 base and 0 bases, with 8 bases remaining between them. The CDR3 contains 15 residues. CDR1 is MGHRA, CDR2 YSYEKL, per germline. The chain's CDR3 is CASSQAHRSTDTQYF. The CDR3 DNA follows: TGCGCCAGCAGCCAAGCTCACAGGAGCACAGATACGCAGTATTTT.